The 18 T cell receptor beta chains below were found in one sample sequenced in a study of Ad26.COV2.S vaccination and SARS-CoV-2 variants. Profiled with immunoSEQ multiplex PCR; TCRdb holds only in-frame clones, not every one. The sample carries roughly 180,000 clones, around 90% recorded once. The starting material was peripheral blood, obtained after recovery from COVID-19. These receptors came from a human donor who had recovered from COVID-19.

The chain has TRBV28 and TRBJ1-3; D remains unclear. Germline V CDR1 and CDR2: MDHEN, SYDVKM. The CDR3 has 14 amino acids. The V gene lost 6 bases and the J gene lost 2 bases, with 11 bases spanning the gap. The CDR3 sequence: CASSGSRTGNTIYF. The CDR3 region has the DNA TGTGCCAGCAGCGGGTCCCGAACTGGAAACACCATATATTTT.

This chain uses TRBV7-2 with TRBJ2-7, with D possibly being TRBD1 (5 bases). Germline CDR1 SGHTA, CDR2 FQGNSA. This CDR3 is 14 amino acids long. Trimming cost V 2 bases and J 3 bases, with 11 bases left between them. The CDR3, as DNA: TGTGCCAGCAGCTTATCGAGACAGTACTACGAGCAGTACTTC. It yields the protein CASSLSRQYYEQYF.

The chain joins TRBV6-2 or TRBV6-3 to TRBJ1-1; D gene unclear. This CDR3 is 14 amino acids long. The germline V gene encodes CDR1 MNHEY and CDR2 SVGEGT. Trimming took off 2 bases at V and 0 bases at J, with 7 bases between the two ends. The CDR3 DNA reads TGTGCCAGCAGTTACCCACAGATGAACACTGAAGCTTTCTTT. Translation: CASSYPQMNTEAFF.

This chain joins TRBV7-3 and TRBJ1-1; D gene uncertain. This CDR3 is built from 13 residues. V was pared by 4 bases and J by 0 bases, with 6 bases between. CDR1 SGHTA and CDR2 FQGTGA come from the germline V gene. The CDR3 loop is CASSSSVNTEAFF. In DNA, the CDR3 is TGTGCCAGCAGCTCATCGGTGAACACTGAAGCTTTCTTT.

The gene calls are TRBV25-1 and TRBJ2-5, with D perhaps TRBD1 (5 bases). Germline CDR1 MGHDK, CDR2 SYGVNS. The V end was cut by 2 bases, the J end by 1 base, with 14 bases between. The CDR3 has 16 amino acids. The chain's CDR3 is CASSEGKKGFQETQYF. The CDR3 coding sequence is TGTGCCAGCAGTGAAGGGAAAAAGGGGTTCCAAGAGACCCAGTACTTC.

V and J are TRBV18 and TRBJ1-1; 8 bases line up with TRBD1. This CDR3 contains 15 residues. V shed 3 bases and J 1 base; nucleotides not matched to a gene: 4. CDR1 is KGHSH, CDR2 LQKENI, per germline. The CDR3: CASSPPGGANTEAFF. CDR3 bases: TGTGCCAGCTCACCCCCAGGGGGCGCGAACACTGAAGCTTTCTTT.

CDR3 loop: CASSIGLLNTEAFF. The CDR3 coding sequence is TGTGCCAGCAGCATTGGACTCTTGAACACTGAAGCTTTCTTT. This rearrangement joins TRBV6-5 to TRBJ1-1; D call uncertain. CDR1 is MNHEY and CDR2 is SVGAGI in the germline V gene. The V end lost 6 bases, the J end lost 0 bases, and 11 bases lay between the germline ends. The CDR3 spans 14 residues.

The V and J genes are TRBV3-1 (or the pseudogene TRBV3-2) and TRBJ1-2; no clear D gene. This CDR3 contains 16 residues. V lost 1 base, J lost 0 bases, and 12 bases lay in between. Germline V lookup: CDR1 LGHDT, CDR2 YNNKEL (reference sequence). The CDR3 protein is CASSQGSGLANYGYTF. Here the CDR3 DNA reads TGTGCCAGCAGCCAAGGGAGCGGGTTAGCTAACTATGGCTACACCTTC.

The chain couples TRBV9 to TRBJ2-1, with D unresolved. V was cut by 0 bases and J by 7 bases, with 5 bases left in between. Germline V gene lookup returns CDR1 SGDLS and CDR2 YYNGEE. The CDR3 is 12 amino acids. The CDR3: CASSVDLNEQFF. Written as DNA, the CDR3 is TGTGCCAGCAGCGTAGATCTGAATGAGCAGTTCTTC.

This CDR3 reads CASSPGPGTEAFF. CDR3 nucleotide sequence: TGTGCCAGCAGCCCGGGCCCGGGCACTGAAGCTTTCTTT. The genes are TRBV28 and TRBJ1-1; D is uncertain. Per the germline V gene, CDR1 is MDHEN and CDR2 is SYDVKM. V lost 6 bases and J 4 bases, leaving 12 bases between the germline ends. CDR3 length equals 13 residues.

This clone was recorded only once. Germline is not matched at one junction end, which may reflect a read error. The J gene is TRBJ2-2, the V gene TRBV7-3, with D possibly matching TRBD2 (6 bases). CDR3 length: 14 residues. The V gene's germline CDR1 is SGHTA and CDR2 FQGTGA. CDR3 residues: CVSSLSRDSRELFF. As DNA, the CDR3 is TGTGTCAGCAGCTTGAGTCGGGACTCCCGGGAGCTGTTTTTT.

The chain has TRBV5-6 and TRBJ2-2; 11 nucleotides match TRBD2. The germline V gene has CDR1 SGHDT and CDR2 YYEEEE. The CDR3 consists of 18 residues. V trimming: 1 base; J trimming: 5 bases; junction bases outside the gene matches: 10. CDR3 loop: CASSLTGSGRAGTGELFF. CDR3 nucleotides: TGTGCCAGCAGCTTGACTGGTAGCGGGAGGGCCGGTACCGGGGAGCTGTTTTTT.

The chain carries TRBV7-9 and TRBJ1-2; no firm D call. The V end lost 5 bases, the J end lost 1 base, and 5 bases lay between the germline ends. Germline-derived CDR1 and CDR2 are SEHNR and FQNEAQ (reference sequence). This CDR3 comprises 12 residues. DNA of the CDR3: TGTGCCAGCAGCGGGAGTAACTATGGCTACACCTTC. Encoded protein: CASSGSNYGYTF.

This rearrangement joins TRBV21-1 to TRBJ2-5. TRBV21-1 is designated a pseudogene. This CDR3 comprises 14 residues. CDR3 coding DNA: TGTGCCAGCAGCAACCGGGCTCCAAAAGAGACCCAGTACTTC. Translated: CASSNRAPKETQYF.

The J gene is TRBJ2-5, the V gene TRBV19; D ambiguous. V lost 0 bases to trimming and J lost 7 bases, with 9 bases between them. The CDR3 has 13 amino acids. From germline, CDR1 is LNHDA and CDR2 SQIVND (reference sequence). DNA for the CDR3: TGTGCCAGTAGTATAGAGAACCATCGGACCCAGTACTTC. As protein: CASSIENHRTQYF.

J is TRBJ1-2 and V is TRBV6-2 or TRBV6-3; 7 bases are a match to TRBD1. The CDR3 is made up of 13 amino acids. J lost 3 bases, V lost 4 bases, and 2 bases had no gene match. Germline loops: CDR1 MNHEY, CDR2 SVGEGT. The chain's CDR3 is CASSLTGDYGYTF. The CDR3 DNA reads as TGTGCCAGCAGTTTAACAGGGGACTATGGCTACACCTTC.

The chain links TRBV5-5 to TRBJ2-6; D might be TRBD1 (6 bases). Per the germline V gene, CDR1 is SGHKS and CDR2 is YYEKEE (reference sequence). The CDR3 totals 17 residues. V was trimmed by 4 bases and J by 1 base, leaving 15 bases between them. The CDR3 nucleotides read TGTGCCAGCAGCCCTCGACAGGATTTTTCTGGGGCCAACGTCCTGACTTTC. It encodes CASSPRQDFSGANVLTF.

The chain joins TRBV5-1 to TRBJ2-1, with 8 bases aligning to TRBD2. CDR3 size: 16 residues. Trimming cost V 3 bases and J 7 bases; bases outside gene matches: 12. Germline V gene sequence: CDR1 SGHRS, CDR2 YFSETQ. This chain's CDR3 is CASSSGFAGGGNEQFF. Here the CDR3 DNA reads TGCGCCAGCAGCTCCGGTTTTGCGGGGGGAGGAAATGAGCAGTTCTTC.